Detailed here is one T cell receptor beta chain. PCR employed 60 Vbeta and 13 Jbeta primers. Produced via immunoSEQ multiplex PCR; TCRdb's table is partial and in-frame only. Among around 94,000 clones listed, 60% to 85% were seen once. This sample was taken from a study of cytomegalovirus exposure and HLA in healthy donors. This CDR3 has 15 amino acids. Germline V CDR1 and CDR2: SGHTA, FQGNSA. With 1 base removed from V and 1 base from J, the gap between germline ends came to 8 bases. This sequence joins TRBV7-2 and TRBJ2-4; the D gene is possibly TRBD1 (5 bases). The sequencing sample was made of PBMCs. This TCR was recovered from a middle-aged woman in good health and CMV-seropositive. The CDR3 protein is CASSLVGAAKNIQYF. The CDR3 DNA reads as TGTGCCAGCAGCTTAGTAGGGGCGGCCAAAAACATTCAGTACTTC.